This paragraph reports one T cell receptor beta chain. The CDR3 is made up of 16 amino acids. The data were obtained in a study of blood T cell repertoires in COVID-19. TCRdb's table, derived via immunoSEQ multiplex PCR, lists solely in-frame clones and lacks some. The sample shows tens of thousands of clones, 80% to 90% of them seen only once. The material sequenced was peripheral blood. This rearrangement joins TRBV21-1 to TRBJ1-1. TRBV21-1 represents a pseudogene. This clonotype was sampled from a woman in her sixties or seventies with acute or convalescent COVID-19. CDR3 nucleotide sequence: TGTGCCAGCAGCAATCCTTGGCCGGGGGTGAACACTGAAGCTTTCTTT. Its translation is CASSNPWPGVNTEAFF.